This entry describes one T cell receptor beta chain. Clones were read by immunoSEQ multiplex PCR, and TCRdb kept only the in-frame ones, dropping some. In the table there are hundreds of thousands of clones, about 90% of which are singletons. These data originate in a study of shared T cell receptors in the human thymus. The sample also formed part of further work on human thymus T cells. That source adds: Finnish infants who were healthy and having corrective surgery for congenital heart defects made up the donors. Resected material from corrective heart surgery provided the thymus tissue analysed. There appeared to be biased usage of V and J genes in thymic and blood repertoires. Thymic repertoires from unrelated individuals overlapped highly, related research reported.

The clonotype was recovered from a boy younger than two with a congenital heart defect. Sequenced sample: thymocytes.

CDR3 DNA sequence: TGTGCCAGCAGTGAAGACATACATGACTGGCAGAACACCGGGGAGCTGTTTTTT. Protein product: CASSEDIHDWQNTGELFF. This chain connects TRBV6-1 to TRBJ2-2; D remains unclear. The germline V gene encodes CDR1 MNHNS and CDR2 SASEGT. This CDR3 has 18 residues. V gave up 1 base and J gave up 1 base, with 16 bases separating them.